This T cell receptor beta chain emerged from a study of blood T cell repertoires in COVID-19 (TCRdb year 2020). Context from the whole study: Samples from collaborators originated in the United States, Italy and Spain and spanned both the acute and convalescent phases of COVID-19. The repertoires were made available in a free public database intended to serve as a resource for research on the immune response to SARS-CoV-2. The sample metadata nearly always contained a de-identified subject ID, COVID-19 status, age in years and sex. Where available, HLA class I and class II types were obtained from metadata supplied by the sample provider rather than from assay-based typing. The prospective study material was composed of cDNA or gDNA derived from T cells, B-cell-depleted T cells, or PBMCs. The dataset comprised deeply sampled blood TCRbeta repertoires from subjects exposed to, actively infected with, or recovered from COVID-19. Samples came from the ongoing ImmuneRACE study (first 160 participants) plus 1,254 subjects from 6 global collaborators.

There are a few counts of this clone. Which antigen it targets is not known. The record has no base qualities; no much larger clone is one base away. The collaborating institutions used their own protocols to collect whole blood in K2EDTA tubes. Collaborator samples were shipped for TCRbeta analysis as frozen whole blood, isolated PBMCs, or DNA extracted from either sample type. TCRbeta CDR3 regions were amplified from genomic DNA by means of the immunoSEQ Assay, a bias-controlled multiplex PCR. Turning to the authors' computational methods: The number of nucleated cells in each sample was estimated from the amplification of reference gene primers within the assay. To quantify the absolute abundance of each unique TCRbeta CDR3 rearrangement, sequence reads were collapsed and filtered. For each sample, productive Simpson clonality was calculated as the square root of Simpson's diversity index over productive rearrangements. TCRdb obtained this table from immuneACCESS and retained in-frame rearrangements with V and J assigned. These tables miss some clones; where compared with another copy, unresolved V genes account for less than half of the shortfall, and the remainder is unexplained. V and J calls plus clone size are reproduced from that table; the DNA served to infer D and trimming. The sample table records 150,000 to 180,000 clones; roughly 80% of these occur just once. Around 1.7% of the sample lies in the top ten.

CDR1 and CDR2, looked up from the germline V gene, are SGDLS and YYNGEE. The trim is 1 base for V and 5 bases for J, with a gap of 18 bases between the germline ends. The CDR3 starts with the cysteine, ends with the phenylalanine, and has 16 residues. Only the CDR3 DNA is retained, 48 bases long and in frame from the first base. The research as a whole found: Clinical and demographic metadata were provided uncurated, with the amount varying by source and participant.

The sequence was collected from an elderly man with acute or convalescent COVID-19. The chain uses TRBV9 and TRBJ1-1; the D gene assignment is ambiguous. The sample consisted of peripheral blood. The DNA sequence is TGTGCCAGCAGCGTAACAAATACAGTGGGTGGAACTGAAGCTTTCTTT. This is translated as CASSVTNTVGGTEAFF.